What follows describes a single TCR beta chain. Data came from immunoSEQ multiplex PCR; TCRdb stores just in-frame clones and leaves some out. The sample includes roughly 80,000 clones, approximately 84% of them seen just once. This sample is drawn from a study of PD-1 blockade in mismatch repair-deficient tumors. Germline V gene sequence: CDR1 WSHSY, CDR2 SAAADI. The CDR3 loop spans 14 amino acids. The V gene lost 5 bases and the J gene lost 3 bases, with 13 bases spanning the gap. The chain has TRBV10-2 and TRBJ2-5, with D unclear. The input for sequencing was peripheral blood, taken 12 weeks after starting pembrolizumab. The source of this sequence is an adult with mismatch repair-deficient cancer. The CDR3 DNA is TGCGCCAGCAGTCGAGCAAGACGGGAAGAGACCCAGTACTTC. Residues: CASSRARREETQYF.